A selection of T cell receptor beta chains follows, all from one sample in a study of blood T cell repertoires in COVID-19. The repertoire was sequenced with immunoSEQ multiplex PCR; TCRdb's copy has only in-frame clones and lacks some. The sample records tens of thousands of clones, more than 85% being singletons. Sequencing was carried out using peripheral blood. Every receptor here comes from a man older than 75 with active or convalescent COVID-19. CDR3s include the opening cysteine and the closing phenylalanine or tryptophan.

cdr3_aa,v_call,j_call
CASSPDRRYQETQYF,TRBV7-7,TRBJ2-5
CASSATSGSGTGELFF,TRBV5-1,TRBJ2-2
CATGTSGRAHTDTQYF,TRBV24-1,TRBJ2-3
CASTWLPGGTGELFF,TRBV5-1,TRBJ2-2
CASSYGQDNSPLHF,TRBV11-1,TRBJ1-6
CASRAVPNTGELFF,TRBV6-5,TRBJ2-2
CASSLEVERGSSHYGYTF,TRBV7-2,TRBJ1-2
CASSYPDRGGTEAFF,TRBV6-6,TRBJ1-1
CASSDFNQPQHF,TRBV10-1,TRBJ1-5
CASSLGQGYGYTF,TRBV18,TRBJ1-2
CASSQGADQPQHF,TRBV6-5,TRBJ1-5
CASSLGRTGTSGNTIYF,TRBV7-9,TRBJ1-3
CASSFSSGYNEQFF,TRBV7-9,TRBJ2-1
CASSWDIAKTQYF,TRBV6-5,TRBJ2-5
CASSILGNTGELFF,TRBV19,TRBJ2-2
CASSSRNKGTEAFF,TRBV5-1,TRBJ1-1
CSIAQGGAEAFF,TRBV29-1,TRBJ1-1
CSVSVSGANVLTF,TRBV29-1,TRBJ2-6
CASSYSNRVNSPLHF,TRBV6-5,TRBJ1-6
CASRIPGQGAEKLFF,TRBV28,TRBJ1-4
CASSQDSGYGYTF,TRBV6-6,TRBJ1-2
CASRPFGGGSPLHF,TRBV12-2,TRBJ1-6
CASSSDRVSPLHF,TRBV7-2,TRBJ1-6
CASSIWAGAGTDTQYF,TRBV19,TRBJ2-3
CASSHSERRNQPQHF,TRBV6-6,TRBJ1-5
CASASWRVQETQYF,TRBV5-1,TRBJ2-5
CASRTGGSTDTQYF,TRBV5-1,TRBJ2-3
CASSFGGTNTGELFF,TRBV7-9,TRBJ2-2
CASSIREDYGYTF,TRBV19,TRBJ1-2
CASSENRLGQRNTGELFF,TRBV10-1,TRBJ2-2
CASSLFGDRGNQPQHF,TRBV5-6,TRBJ1-5
CASSEAPGTWGTEAFF,TRBV2,TRBJ1-1
CASGGTGRNTGELFF,TRBV18,TRBJ2-2
CASSSIGQGQPQHF,TRBV6-5,TRBJ1-5
CSASGVGGFLDEQFF,TRBV20-1,TRBJ2-1
CASSPPGQLGGNTIYF,TRBV7-9,TRBJ1-3
CASKPDTGNQPQHF,TRBV19,TRBJ1-5
CASSVDQTDGDTQYF,TRBV5-4,TRBJ2-3
CASGPGGGNQPQHF,TRBV2,TRBJ1-5
CAWSLAGGKTQYF,TRBV30,TRBJ2-5
CASSLLNPGSGDTQYF,TRBV5-6,TRBJ2-3
CASSQGSTGSTEAFF,TRBV3-1/TRBV3-2,TRBJ1-1
CASSLWAGPETQYF,TRBV5-1,TRBJ2-5